This record concerns one T cell receptor beta chain sequence. The antigen is undetermined. CDR3 length: 16 residues. Germline CDR1 is SGHNT and CDR2 is YYREEE (reference sequence). V shed 3 bases, J shed 6 bases, and the junction held 9 bases outside the gene matches. The table came from immunoSEQ multiplex PCR; TCRdb's copy has only in-frame clones and leaves some out. The sample carries 350,000 or so clones, 86% recorded once. This sample is part of a study of cytomegalovirus exposure and HLA in healthy donors. Study summary: Both the approximately 130 validation repertoires and the roughly 700 first-cohort repertoires used the same platform, as reported by a later analysis. The study, taken as a whole, reports: The classifier reportedly diagnosed cytomegalovirus status with high specificity and sensitivity.

This rearrangement joins TRBV5-4 to TRBJ2-2; 9 bases line up with TRBD1. The clonotype was recovered from a woman under 30 in good health and CMV-seronegative. What was sequenced was PBMCs. The DNA for the CDR3 is TGTGCCAGCAGCTGGGAACAGGGGGCGCAGGCCGGGGAGCTGTTTTTT. Protein sequence: CASSWEQGAQAGELFF.